The rows below give T cell receptor beta chains drawn from one sample of a study of response to subunit inactivated influenza vaccine. One entry per CDR3 protein results from TCRdb running MiXCR on the RT-PCR reads. The table shows about 540,000 distinct CDR3 sequences, with less than 25% occurring only once. These data were also filed under a second study, of T cells expressing NK-cell markers.

Here the sequenced sample was CD4+ T cells sorted from PBMCs, taken about 13 days after vaccination. The receptors were sampled from a middle-aged man who received an inactivated influenza vaccine. The CDR3 runs from the conserved cysteine through the conserved F or W. A D gene is named only where the DNA matches it firmly. Size is omitted from some rows. Given values are once, few, many or a class for expanded clones.

V	D	size	J	CDR3	DNA
TRBV5-1	-	few	TRBJ2-7	CASSFGQAIAYEQYF	TGCGCCAGCAGCTTCGGCCAAGCGATAGCCTACGAGCAGTACTTC
TRBV15	-	few	TRBJ2-1	CATSRVGVSPNREQFF	TGTGCCACCAGCAGAGTAGGGGTGTCCCCTAATCGTGAGCAGTTCTTC
TRBV4-2	-	-	TRBJ1-1	CASSQDHRDGWTEAFF	TGTGCCAGCAGCCAAGACCATAGGGACGGATGGACTGAAGCTTTCTTT
TRBV10-3	TRBD1	-	TRBJ2-4	CASGTGENIQYF	TGTGCCAGCGGGACAGGGGAAAACATTCAGTACTTC
TRBV20-1	TRBD2	-	TRBJ2-1	CSVPGRAGGEGYNEQFF	TGCAGTGTCCCCGGGAGGGCTGGGGGCGAGGGATACAATGAGCAGTTCTTC
TRBV20-1	TRBD2	-	TRBJ2-3	CSAATTSGRSTDTQYF	TGCAGTGCTGCGACCACTAGCGGTCGCAGCACAGATACGCAGTATTTT
TRBV20-1	TRBD2	-	TRBJ2-1	CSGVLAGGMNEQFF	TGCAGTGGGGTCCTAGCGGGAGGGATGAATGAGCAGTTCTTC
TRBV29-1	-	many	TRBJ2-1	CSTAESSLWFF	TGCAGTACCGCGGAGTCTAGCCTATGGTTCTTC
TRBV7-2	TRBD1	-	TRBJ1-1	CASSPRTGGPTEAFF	TGTGCCAGCAGCCCACGGACAGGGGGTCCCACTGAAGCTTTCTTT
TRBV19	TRBD1	few	TRBJ1-1	CASSIRTGGPAFF	TGTGCCAGTAGTATTCGGACAGGGGGCCCGGCTTTCTTT
TRBV7-9	-	few	TRBJ2-2	CASSLYPVSSLTGELFF	TGTGCCAGCAGCTTGTATCCTGTGTCTAGCCTCACCGGGGAGCTGTTTTTT
TRBV5-1	-	-	TRBJ2-7	CASSLAGSSFYEQYF	TGCGCCAGCAGCTTGGCAGGTAGTTCCTTCTACGAGCAGTACTTC
TRBV5-1	-	-	TRBJ1-1	CASSPGESSNTEAFF	TGCGCCAGCAGCCCCGGGGAGAGCTCCAACACTGAAGCTTTCTTT
TRBV20-1	-	few	TRBJ1-1	CSARKWGRMNTEAFF	TGCAGTGCTAGAAAGTGGGGACGGATGAACACTGAAGCTTTCTTT
TRBV7-2	-	-	TRBJ2-7	CASSSPTGFEQYF	TGTGCCAGCAGCTCACCAACGGGGTTTGAGCAGTACTTC
TRBV9	-	few	TRBJ2-7	CASSVDSPSEQYF	TGTGCCAGCAGCGTAGACAGCCCCAGCGAGCAGTACTTC
TRBV20-1	-	-	TRBJ2-5	CSAMWGETQYF	TGCAGTGCTATGTGGGGAGAGACCCAGTACTTC
TRBV6-2/TRBV6-3	TRBD2	-	TRBJ2-3	CASSYPPSGSTDTQYF	TGTGCCAGCAGTTACCCGCCTAGCGGCAGCACAGATACGCAGTATTTT
TRBV6-5	TRBD1	-	TRBJ1-2	CASSTKSRDRARYGYTF	TGTGCCAGCAGTACTAAATCCCGGGACAGGGCCCGCTATGGCTACACCTTC
TRBV3-1	TRBD2	-	TRBJ2-5	CASGSGIPQETQYF	TGTGCCAGCGGTAGCGGGATACCCCAAGAGACCCAGTACTTC
TRBV6-2/TRBV6-3	-	once	TRBJ2-2	CASSPTRTGAGELFF	TGTGCCAGCAGTCCCACCCGGACGGGGGCCGGGGAGCTGTTTTTT
TRBV12-3/TRBV12-4	-	many	TRBJ2-5	CASSFWGVSETQYF	TGTGCCAGCAGTTTTTGGGGGGTTAGCGAGACCCAGTACTTC
TRBV5-1	-	few	TRBJ1-1	CASTLGGAGGAFF	TGCGCCAGCACCCTAGGTGGTGCAGGAGGAGCTTTCTTT